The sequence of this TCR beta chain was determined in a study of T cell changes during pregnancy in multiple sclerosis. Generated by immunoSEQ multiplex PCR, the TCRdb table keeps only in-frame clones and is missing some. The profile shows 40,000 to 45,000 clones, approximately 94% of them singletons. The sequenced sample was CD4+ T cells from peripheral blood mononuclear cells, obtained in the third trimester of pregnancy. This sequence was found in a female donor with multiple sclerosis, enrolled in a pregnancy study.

The CDR3 sequence: CASSYGQGPYNEQFF. The DNA for the CDR3 is TGTGCCAGCAGTTATGGGCAGGGGCCCTACAATGAGCAGTTCTTC. This chain joins TRBV6-5 and TRBJ2-1; D is perhaps TRBD1 (6 bases). Germline V gives CDR1 MNHEY, CDR2 SVGAGI. Trimming shortened V by 3 bases and J by 2 bases, and 11 bases separated the two germline ends. The CDR3 extends over 15 amino acids.